One and the same sample provided the 28 T cell receptor beta chains below, sequenced in a study of blood T cell repertoires in COVID-19 (TCRdb year 2020). To prepare the library, the immunoSEQ multiplex PCR assay was applied. Drawn from immuneACCESS, this table holds only the in-frame rearrangements with V and J called that TCRdb kept. Clones are partly lost; checked studies trace under half to an unresolved V gene and leave the rest unexplained. This sample gives 150,000 to 200,000 clones in total; 75% to 85% of them show up just once. The ten largest clones represent 4.5% to 7.5% of the sample. The sequenced material came from PBMCs or T cells enriched from blood (not recorded which). All receptors derive from a man aged 40-50 years who had recovered from COVID-19.

The chain combines TRBV6-2 or TRBV6-3 with TRBJ2-7; TRBD2 matches at 13 bases. V shed 6 bases and J 3 bases; nucleotides not matched to a gene: 17. This CDR3 region has 19 residues. CDR1 and CDR2 from the germline V gene are MNHEY and SVGEGT. The DNA for the CDR3 is TGTGCCAGCAGCCCACTGCTACTAGCGGGGGGGTTGTACGGCTACGAGCAGTACGTC. This codes for CASSPLLLAGGLYGYEQYV.

V is TRBV3-1 (or the pseudogene TRBV3-2) and J is TRBJ2-3; no reliable D call. V dropped 1 base and J dropped 2 bases, with 10 bases sitting between them. Germline-derived CDR1 and CDR2 are LGHDT and YNNKEL (reference sequence). The CDR3 has 15 amino acids. The CDR3 bases are TGTGCCAGCAGCCAAGGCGGCAGTCTCACAGATACGCAGTATTTT. Translation gives CASSQGGSLTDTQYF.

The chain joins TRBV27 to TRBJ2-3, with a tentative D call TRBD2 (6 bases). Germline CDR1 is MNHEY and CDR2 is SMNVEV (reference sequence). Trimming shortened V by 6 bases and J by 4 bases, and 11 bases separated the two germline ends. The CDR3 runs to 13 residues. The CDR3 reads CASSLRLADTQYF. CDR3 in DNA: TGTGCCAGCAGCTTGCGACTAGCAGATACGCAGTATTTT.

This clone has just one count. The gene calls are TRBV11-2 and TRBJ2-5, with a possible D match to TRBD2 (5 bases). With 3 bases removed from V and 2 bases from J, the gap between germline ends came to 7 bases. CDR3 length equals 13 residues. Germline lookup yields CDR1 SGHAT and CDR2 FQNNGV. CDR3 coding DNA: TGTGCCAGCAGCTTTCGGGGTCAAGAGACCCAGTACTTC. It specifies CASSFRGQETQYF.

The V and J genes are TRBV21-1 and TRBJ1-1. TRBV21-1 is given as a pseudogene. The length of the CDR3 is 16 residues. CDR3 sequence reads: CASSKGWEAENTEAFF. CDR3 in DNA: TGTGCCAGCAGCAAAGGATGGGAGGCGGAGAACACTGAAGCTTTCTTT.

This clone was counted only a few times. V and J are TRBV2 and TRBJ1-5; 9 bases line up with TRBD1. V gave up 5 bases and J gave up 2 bases; unmatched junction bases: 4. CDR1 SNHLY and CDR2 FYNNEI come from the germline V gene. This CDR3 spans 15 amino acids. This CDR3 is CASSQTGGGNQPQHF. CDR3 bases: TGTGCCAGCAGTCAAACAGGGGGCGGCAATCAGCCCCAGCATTTT.

In DNA form, the CDR3 reads TGTGCCAGCAGCTCATACGGGACACCGAACCAAGAGACCCAGTACTTC. This gives the protein CASSSYGTPNQETQYF. The rearrangement joins TRBV7-9 to TRBJ2-5, with TRBD1 as a possible D gene (6 bases). Trimming removed 4 bases from V and 0 bases from J, with 15 bases in between. Germline loops: CDR1 SEHNR, CDR2 FQNEAQ (reference sequence). The CDR3 totals 16 residues.

This clone was seen only once. This chain connects TRBV19 to TRBJ2-3; TRBD1 agrees at 9 bases. Losses at the gene ends were 4 bases for V and 6 bases for J; bases not matched to a gene: 14. The CDR3 extends over 17 amino acids. Germline CDR1 LNHDA, CDR2 SQIVND (reference sequence). CDR3 coding DNA: TGTGCCAGTAGTACTCTGCCCGGACAGGGGACGCTGGATACGCAGTATTTT. It codes for CASSTLPGQGTLDTQYF.

The V gene is TRBV24-1, the J gene TRBJ1-2; D not certain. The CDR3 runs 16 residues. V gave up 2 bases and J gave up 4 bases, with 16 bases separating them. The germline V gene encodes CDR1 KGHDR and CDR2 SFDVKD. The CDR3 sequence is CATSDSRLPEGYGYTF. DNA for the CDR3: TGTGCCACCAGTGATTCTAGGCTTCCTGAGGGCTATGGCTACACCTTC.

The sample holds many counts of this clone. CDR3: CASSLGTGGAEKLFF. CDR3 DNA sequence: TGTGCCAGCAGCTTGGGGACAGGGGGTGCTGAAAAACTGTTTTTT. This chain uses TRBV5-4 with TRBJ1-4; 10 nucleotides line up with TRBD1. The CDR3 contains 15 residues. V shed 0 bases and J 7 bases; nucleotides not matched to a gene: 3. The germline CDR1 and CDR2 sequences are SGHNT and YYREEE (reference sequence).

This clone occurred a few times. The chain employs TRBV11-2 and TRBJ2-1; D perhaps matches TRBD2 (7 bases). From germline, CDR1 is SGHAT and CDR2 FQNNGV. V was shortened by 5 bases and J by 1 base, with 18 bases between the two germline ends. This CDR3 has 17 residues. The CDR3 DNA reads as TGTGCCAGCAGCCTAACGGGGGGCCAGCGATCCTACAATGAGCAGTTCTTC. It encodes CASSLTGGQRSYNEQFF.

The chain links TRBV6-1 to TRBJ1-5; a possible D gene is TRBD1 (5 bases). CDR3 length: 15 amino acids. Between the trimmed V and J ends, which lost 2 bases and 6 bases, there was a span of 14 bases. Per germline, CDR1 MNHNS and CDR2 SASEGT. The CDR3 coding sequence is TGTGCCAGCAGTGAATATGTGGGGGGGACTCAGCCCCAGCATTTT. This codes for CASSEYVGGTQPQHF.

The chain is built from TRBV10-1 and TRBJ1-1; no clear D. V was trimmed by 4 bases and J by 1 base, leaving 10 bases between them. The germline CDR1 and CDR2 sequences are WNHNN and SYGVQD (reference sequence). The CDR3 runs to 14 residues. In DNA, the CDR3 is TGCGCCAGCAGTGGATTTGCAGGGAACACTGAAGCTTTCTTT. Protein product: CASSGFAGNTEAFF.

The chain couples TRBV19 to TRBJ2-7; 8 bases fit TRBD2. Germline V gene lookup returns CDR1 LNHDA and CDR2 SQIVND (reference sequence). This CDR3 is 16 amino acids long. Trimming took 0 bases from V and 0 from J; bases not matched to a gene: 4. The CDR3 coding sequence is TGTGCCAGTAGTATAGATGGCGGGGGGAGCTCCTACGAGCAGTACTTC. It yields the protein CASSIDGGGSSYEQYF.

This clone has only a few counts. V is TRBV7-9 and J is TRBJ2-3; 13 nucleotides agree with TRBD2. With 5 bases clipped from V and 0 bases from J, the junction kept 5 bases outside the gene matches. Germline V CDR1 and CDR2: SEHNR, FQNEAQ (reference sequence). The CDR3 length is 17 residues. The CDR3 DNA reads as TGTGCCAGCAGCGTAAGACTAGCGGGGGGAAGCACAGATACGCAGTATTTT. This encodes CASSVRLAGGSTDTQYF.

This chain joins TRBV7-3 and TRBJ2-1; D is uncertain. This CDR3 has 13 residues. Deletions cut 5 bases from V and 7 bases from J, with 12 bases between. Germline V lookup: CDR1 SGHTA, CDR2 FQGTGA. The CDR3 loop reads CASSPLPRNEQFF. CDR3 nucleotide sequence: TGTGCCAGCAGCCCGCTCCCGAGGAATGAGCAGTTCTTC.

CDR3 residues: CASSPDSQETQYF. The CDR3, as DNA: TGTGCCAGCTCACCGGACAGCCAAGAGACCCAGTACTTC. This rearrangement joins TRBV18 to TRBJ2-5; possibly TRBD1 for D (6 bases). The CDR3 sequence is 13 residues long. Germline V gives CDR1 KGHSH, CDR2 LQKENI. The V end was cut by 3 bases, the J end by 1 base, with 6 bases between.

The chain links TRBV30 to TRBJ1-1; 7 bases match TRBD1. The germline gives CDR1 GTSNPN, CDR2 SVGIG (reference sequence). V lost 1 base and J lost 0; bases outside the gene matches: 8. The CDR3 totals 16 residues. CDR3 nucleotides: TGTGCCTGGAGTGGCTTGGCAGGGGGTATGAACACTGAAGCTTTCTTT. This encodes CAWSGLAGGMNTEAFF.

This chain uses TRBV13 with TRBJ1-4; TRBD1 might be the D (5 bases). The CDR3 extends over 14 amino acids. V dropped 6 bases and J dropped 6 bases, with 14 bases sitting between them. The V gene's germline CDR1 is PRHDT and CDR2 FYEKMQ (reference sequence). The CDR3 reads CASRASARDEKLFF. The CDR3, as DNA: TGTGCCAGCAGAGCGTCGGCCAGGGATGAAAAACTGTTTTTT.

The chain uses TRBV30 and TRBJ1-1, with TRBD1 as a possible D gene (5 bases). Germline CDR1 and CDR2: GTSNPN and SVGIG (reference sequence). Trimming shortened V by 1 base and J by 4 bases, and 13 bases separated the two germline ends. The CDR3 loop spans 14 amino acids. As DNA, the CDR3 is TGTGCCTGGAGTGGATACGTCGGGGGCACTGAAGCTTTCTTT. The encoded protein is CAWSGYVGGTEAFF.

CDR3 amino acids: CASSIFSGGGDTQYF. The DNA for the CDR3 is TGTGCCAGTAGTATCTTTAGCGGGGGCGGGGATACGCAGTATTTT. The chain carries TRBV19 and TRBJ2-3, with 9 bases that match TRBD2. CDR3 length: 15 residues. From germline, CDR1 is LNHDA and CDR2 SQIVND (reference sequence). With V trimmed by 3 bases and J by 6 bases, 7 bases remained unmatched. Full variable domain (missing parts from reference TRBV19 and TRBJ2-3): DGGITQSPKYLFRKEGQNVTLSCEQNLNHDAMYWYRQDPGQGLRLIYYSQIVNDFQKGDIAEGYSVSREKKESFPLTVTSAQKNPTAFYLCASSIFSGGGDTQYFGPGTRLTVL.

The J gene is TRBJ1-4, the V gene TRBV5-1; 8 bases fit TRBD1. V was clipped by 4 bases and J by 8 bases; unmatched bases: 7. Germline values: CDR1 SGHRS, CDR2 YFSETQ. CDR3 length: 14 amino acids. CDR3 protein: CASSPGQGSEKLFF. Here the CDR3 DNA reads TGCGCCAGCAGCCCTGGACAGGGTTCCGAAAAACTGTTTTTT.

This clone has more than one count but fewer than ten. The chain employs TRBV6-5 and TRBJ1-2; D not certain. The germline V gene encodes CDR1 MNHEY and CDR2 SVGAGI. Deletions cut 0 bases from V and 7 bases from J, with 15 bases between. The CDR3 length is 15 residues. CDR3 DNA: TGTGCCAGCAGTTACTCTACGCGGGAAACTGGTGGCTACACCTTC. Translation gives CASSYSTRETGGYTF.

V is TRBV6-5 and J is TRBJ2-5, with 9 bases fitting TRBD1. V lost 7 bases and J lost 9; bases outside the gene matches: 3. Germline CDR1 and CDR2: MNHEY and SVGAGI. CDR3 size: 11 residues. The CDR3 DNA reads TGTGCCAGCACCGACAGGGGGGCCCAGTACTTC. This codes for CASTDRGAQYF.

This sequence joins TRBV10-3 and TRBJ1-6, with 9 bases fitting TRBD1. Trimming cost V 6 bases and J 5 bases; bases outside gene matches: 2. CDR1 is ENHRY and CDR2 is SYGVKD in the germline V gene. This CDR3 contains 14 residues. The CDR3, as DNA: TGTGCCATCAGACAGGGGGCCCATAATTCACCCCTCCACTTT. Translation: CAIRQGAHNSPLHF.

Only a few counts were recorded for this clone. The CDR3 is CASSDSATQPQHF. CDR3 sequence (DNA): TGTGCCAGCAGTGATAGCGCGACCCAGCCCCAGCATTTT. The V and J genes are TRBV25-1 and TRBJ1-5; no reliable D call. Trimming took off 3 bases at V and 7 bases at J, with 10 bases between the two ends. Per the germline V gene, CDR1 is MGHDK and CDR2 is SYGVNS. CDR3 length: 13 residues.

The table lists this clone with many counts. The J gene is TRBJ1-6, the V gene TRBV4-1, with 7 bases aligning to TRBD1. CDR1 and CDR2 from the germline V gene are MGHRA and YSYEKL. CDR3 length equals 21 residues. V shed 3 bases, J shed 0 bases, and the junction held 17 bases outside the gene matches. The chain's CDR3 is CASSQSPLEGQYRSYNSPLHF. CDR3 nucleotides: TGCGCCAGCAGCCAGAGCCCCCTAGAGGGACAGTATCGCTCCTATAATTCACCCCTCCACTTT.

V gene TRBV3-1 (or the pseudogene TRBV3-2) combines with J gene TRBJ2-3; 7 nucleotides match TRBD1. The germline gives CDR1 LGHDT, CDR2 YNNKEL (reference sequence). The CDR3 has 15 residues. Trimming cost V 1 base and J 1 base; bases outside gene matches: 2. The CDR3 spells CASSQGDRGTDTQYF. CDR3 nucleotides: TGTGCCAGCAGCCAAGGAGACAGGGGCACAGATACGCAGTATTTT.